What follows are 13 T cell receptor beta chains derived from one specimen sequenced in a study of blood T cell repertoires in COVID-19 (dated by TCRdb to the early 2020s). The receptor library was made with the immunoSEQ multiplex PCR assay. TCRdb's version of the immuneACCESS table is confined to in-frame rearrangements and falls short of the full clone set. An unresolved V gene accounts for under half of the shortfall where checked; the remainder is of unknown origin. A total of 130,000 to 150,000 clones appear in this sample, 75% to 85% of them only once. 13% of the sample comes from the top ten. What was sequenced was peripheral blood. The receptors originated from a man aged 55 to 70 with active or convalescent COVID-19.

In nucleotides, the CDR3 is TGTGCCAGCAGCCCGGGACTAGCGGGAGGTGAGACCCAGTACTTC. Encoded protein: CASSPGLAGGETQYF. The chain couples TRBV5-6 to TRBJ2-5; TRBD2 aligns across 15 bases. Trimming cost V 4 bases and J 5 bases; bases outside gene matches: 3. CDR3 length: 15 residues. CDR1 is SGHDT, CDR2 YYEEEE, per germline.

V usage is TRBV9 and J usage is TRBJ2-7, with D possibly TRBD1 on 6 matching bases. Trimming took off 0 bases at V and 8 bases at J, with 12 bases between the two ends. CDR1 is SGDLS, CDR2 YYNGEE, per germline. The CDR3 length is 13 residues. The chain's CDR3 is CASSVGPGDKQYF. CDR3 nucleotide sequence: TGTGCCAGCAGCGTAGGTCCTGGGGACAAGCAGTACTTC.

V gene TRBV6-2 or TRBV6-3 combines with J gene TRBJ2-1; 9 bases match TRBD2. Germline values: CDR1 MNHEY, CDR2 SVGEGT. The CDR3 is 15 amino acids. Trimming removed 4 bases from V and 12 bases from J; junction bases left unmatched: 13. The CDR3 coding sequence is TGTGCCAGCAGTTTCCGACTAGCGGAGGTCCTTGGGCAGTTCTTC. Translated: CASSFRLAEVLGQFF.

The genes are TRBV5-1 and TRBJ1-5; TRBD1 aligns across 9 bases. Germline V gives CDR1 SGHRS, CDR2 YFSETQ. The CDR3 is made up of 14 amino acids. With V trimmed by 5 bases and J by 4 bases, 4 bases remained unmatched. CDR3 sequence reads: CASRPGQGNQPQHF. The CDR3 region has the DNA TGCGCCAGCAGACCGGGACAGGGAAATCAGCCCCAGCATTTT.

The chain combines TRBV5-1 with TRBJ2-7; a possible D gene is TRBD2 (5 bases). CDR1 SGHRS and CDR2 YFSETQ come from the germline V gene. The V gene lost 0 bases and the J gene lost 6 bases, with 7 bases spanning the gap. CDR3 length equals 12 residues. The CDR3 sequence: CASSLEGGEQYF. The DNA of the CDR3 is TGCGCCAGCAGCTTGGAAGGAGGCGAGCAGTACTTC.

CDR3 sequence: CASSSPGQVYYGYTF. CDR3 coding DNA: TGTGCCAGCAGCTCACCGGGACAGGTCTACTATGGCTACACCTTC. The V and J genes are TRBV7-2 and TRBJ1-2; the match to TRBD1 covers 8 bases. The germline CDR1 and CDR2 sequences are SGHTA and FQGNSA. J gave up 3 bases and V 4 bases, and 7 bases lay outside the gene matches. The CDR3 has 15 amino acids.

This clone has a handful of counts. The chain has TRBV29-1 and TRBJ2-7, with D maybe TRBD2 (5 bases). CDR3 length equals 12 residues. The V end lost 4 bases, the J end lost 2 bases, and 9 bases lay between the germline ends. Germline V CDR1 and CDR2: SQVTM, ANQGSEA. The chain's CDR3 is CSVARAAYEQYF. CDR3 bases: TGCAGCGTTGCGAGGGCAGCCTACGAGCAGTACTTC.

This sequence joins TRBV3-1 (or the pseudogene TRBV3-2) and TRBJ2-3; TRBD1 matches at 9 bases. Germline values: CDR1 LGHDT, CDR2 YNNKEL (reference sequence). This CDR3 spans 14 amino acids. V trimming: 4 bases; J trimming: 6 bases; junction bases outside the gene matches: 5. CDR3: CASSPGQGSDTQYF. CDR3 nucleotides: TGTGCCAGCAGCCCCGGACAGGGGTCTGATACGCAGTATTTT.

The CDR3 bases are TGTGCCAGCAGCCCCCCCGGGACTAGCGGGAGCAGCGAGCAGTACTTC. The encoded protein is CASSPPGTSGSSEQYF. The chain is built from TRBV9 and TRBJ2-7; 14 positions match TRBD2. Per germline, CDR1 SGDLS and CDR2 YYNGEE. The J segment lost 6 bases and the V segment lost 4 bases, leaving 9 bases of the junction unmatched. The CDR3 spans 16 residues.

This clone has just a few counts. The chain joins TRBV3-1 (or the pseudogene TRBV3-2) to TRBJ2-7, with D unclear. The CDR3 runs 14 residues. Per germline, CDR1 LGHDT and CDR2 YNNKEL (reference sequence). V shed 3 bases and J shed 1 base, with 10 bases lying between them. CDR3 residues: CASSQGPISYEQYF. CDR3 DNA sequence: TGTGCCAGCAGCCAGGGCCCTATTTCCTACGAGCAGTACTTC.

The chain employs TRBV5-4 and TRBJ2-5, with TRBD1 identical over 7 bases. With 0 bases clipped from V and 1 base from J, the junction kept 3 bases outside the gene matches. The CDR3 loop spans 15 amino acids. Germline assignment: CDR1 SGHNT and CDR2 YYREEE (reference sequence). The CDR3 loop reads CASSLGQGVQETQYF. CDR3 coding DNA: TGTGCCAGCAGCTTGGGGCAGGGGGTCCAAGAGACCCAGTACTTC.

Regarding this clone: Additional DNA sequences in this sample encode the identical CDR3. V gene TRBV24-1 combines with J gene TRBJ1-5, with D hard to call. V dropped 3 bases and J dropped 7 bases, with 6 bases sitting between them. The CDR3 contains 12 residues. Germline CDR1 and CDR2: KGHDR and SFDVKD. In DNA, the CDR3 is TGTGCCACCAGTGATCCGGGACAGCCCCAGCATTTT. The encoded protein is CATSDPGQPQHF.

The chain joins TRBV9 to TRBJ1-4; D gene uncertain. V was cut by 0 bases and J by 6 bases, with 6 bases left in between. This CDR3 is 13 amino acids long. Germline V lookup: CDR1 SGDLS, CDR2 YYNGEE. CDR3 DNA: TGTGCCAGCAGCGTAGGAGGGTATGAAAAACTGTTTTTT. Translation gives CASSVGGYEKLFF. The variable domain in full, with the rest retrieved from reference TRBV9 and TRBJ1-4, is DSGVTQTPKHLITATGQRVTLRCSPRSGDLSVYWYQQSLDQGLQFLIQYYNGEERAKGNILERFSAQQFPDLHSELNLSSLELGDSALYFCASSVGGYEKLFFGSGTQLSVL.